This T cell receptor (beta chain) was profiled in a study of T cell repertoires in cytomegalovirus infection (dated by TCRdb to the late 2010s). Background for the entire study: Donor HLA type was relevant to the analysis, as public TCR beta signatures indicated carriage of CMV infection together with the matching HLA type.

Concerning this clonotype: The antigen this receptor binds is unknown. The input lacks base qualities; no much larger clone sits a single base away.

General findings and caveats noted by the study authors: In both this cohort and an independent cohort of some 350 donors, the cumulative frequency of public TCR beta family members distinguished carriers of CMV infection plus the relevant HLA type. The ex vivo response was dominated by HLA-C-restricted CMV-specific TCR beta clonotypes, which also provided the single most frequent clonotype in two of eight donors.

The sequencer was an Illumina HiSeq 1500. Starting from the raw public reads, TCRdb applied fastp trimming at Q25, assembled clones with MiXCR and retained in-frame beta chains. Duplicate CDR3 protein sequences are folded into a single record with the most common DNA and genes. A total of 250,000 or so distinct CDR3 sequences appear in this sample, over 15% of them only once. Approximately 44% of the sample lies in the top ten. V is trimmed back by 3 bases and J by 3 bases, and the junction contains 6 bases that no gene match accounts for. From cysteine to phenylalanine, the CDR3 is 16 amino acids long. The CDR3 DNA has 48 bases and is translated from base 1.

What was sequenced was CD8+ T cells from PBMCs. The receptor was derived from a human donor in good health (CMV status not recorded). Some clones in this sample may be carry-over from other donors' samples. The rearrangement joined TRBV12-3 or TRBV12-4 to TRBJ2-1; 9 junctional bases match TRBD2. The DNA sequence reads TGTGCCAGCAGTTTCGTAGCGGGGGCGGGCTACAATGAGCAGTTCTTC. It translates to CASSFVAGAGYNEQFF.